This entry describes one T cell receptor (beta chain). This clonotype was counted only a few times. Its antigen is unknown. No base qualities exist here, and no much larger clone lies one base off it. The sample comes from a study of identical twins (TCRdb year 2016). With regard to the full study: TCR alpha and beta repertoires from monozygotic twins, unrelated adults of various ages and cord blood were deep-sequenced to test whether fetal clonotypes persist. To rule out contamination, replicate twin experiments were performed at different times with different library preparation protocols. Results the study describes overall, beyond this receptor: Fewer insertions were carried by abundant cord blood beta clonotypes; a weaker similar trend was observed in young adult naive repertoires, while no such trend was observed in memory repertoires. Out-of-frame TCR alpha sharing in monozygotic twins was systematically underestimated by recombination models, whereas sharing between unrelated individuals was in agreement with the recombination models. Compared with coincidental sharing between unrelated individuals, out-of-frame TCR alpha sequences shared between twins showed an excess of sequences with low generation probability. The excess sharing between twins in beta out-of-frame sequences was weaker because fewer shared sequences reduced the signal-to-noise ratio. Because the same donors could not be followed over many years, the conclusions depended on cross-sectional statistical analysis. Zero-insertion analyses could be partly confounded by invariant T cells such as MAIT and iNKT, though diverse VJ usage argued against such confounding for most clonotypes.

Only healthy Caucasian donors were included. Three pairs of female monozygotic twins, all aged about 18 to 29 years, made up the twin cohort. Positive isolation kits from Invitrogen were used to isolate CD4+ and CD8+ T cell populations. Libraries were constructed by 5' RACE. The listed sequencing device is Illumina HiSeq 2000. Template switching introduced a universal primer binding site; the final cDNA contained a unique molecular identifier, enabling accurate counting of TCR cDNA molecules. First-strand cDNA for TCR alpha and beta chains was synthesized from specific primers in the conserved constant-segment region. To control for contamination, every cDNA library carried two barcodes: a SMART-Mk sample barcode plus Illumina barcodes. TruSeq adapter sequences, together with Illumina sample barcodes, were added in two successive PCR steps. The TCR alpha and beta cDNA libraries were sequenced on the Illumina HiSeq platform using custom primers. Regarding the original processing steps: Raw reads were processed with MiGEC to extract unique molecular identifiers, and MiXCR was used to determine CDR3 positions. Recombination models were inferred per individual with the repgenHMM and IGoR tools using an EM algorithm. Shared clonotype analysis was performed with the tcR package in R, normalizing sharing by the product of cloneset sizes. To study raw recombination free of thymic and clonal selection effects, out-of-frame nonproductive sequences were analyzed. TCRdb redid the processing of the public reads, applying fastp at Q25 and MiXCR, and retained in-frame beta chains. Each CDR3 protein gets just one entry, which takes the most common genes and DNA from the rows behind it. It is TCRdb's table, rather than the study itself, that gives the V and J calls and clone size. This sample is represented by 450,000 or so distinct CDR3 sequences; around 24% of them were singletons. Together, the top ten hold over 2.5% of the sample.

This sample also appeared in a second study, on T cells expressing NK-cell markers. From the second report: Fewer than ten donors provided sorted CD3+CD56+NKG2C+, CD3+CD56+NKG2C- and CD3+CD56-NKG2C+ T-cell subsets, whose TCR beta-chain repertoires were profiled. Among the eight sequenced donors, only one was HCMV-seronegative, while the other seven were HCMV-seropositive. In several experiments an anti-gammadeltaTCR antibody was added to restrict sorting to alphabetaTCR-expressing T cells. For several donors, the dominant CD3+CD56+NKG2C+ clonotypes were among the top 10 CD8+ clonotypes and accounted for about 1.0-7.0% of CD8+ T cells. Those dominant clonotypes were again the most abundant among CD3+CD56-NKG2C+ cells in several donors, at roughly 28.3-60.1%. Whether the expanded NKG2C-expressing T cell clones were specific for HCMV antigens remained unclear. Randomly selected healthy volunteers, three men and five women, were used as the eight sequenced donors. To determine HCMV serostatus, a commercial ELISA kit was used to detect HCMV-specific IgG in serum. MIGEC was used to demultiplex reads and group the reads by UMI, and MiTCR was used to assemble and quantify clonotypes. To exclude erroneous sequences, only TCR cDNA sequences supported by at least two reads were retained. The tcR package was used for downstream repertoire analysis, with clonotypes matched between fractions based on CDR3 nucleotide sequence plus V segment. Antigen specificity was annotated against VDJdb with VDJmatch, allowing one amino acid substitution in CDR3.

The origin of this receptor is a young woman in good health. Sequencing was carried out using CD4+ T cells sorted from blood.

In nucleotide form, the sequence is TGTGCCAGCAGCTTTGATCTGATGCAGTTCTTC. Protein translation: CASSFDLMQFF. The sequence links TRBV7-2 to TRBJ2-1; the D gene assignment is ambiguous. The junction shows trimming of 3 bases on V and 12 bases on J, plus 9 bases between the germline ends. CDR1 SGHTA and CDR2 FQGNSA are derived from the germline V gene. Its CDR3 holds 11 amino acids, cysteine through phenylalanine. Just CDR3 DNA is preserved here, 33 bases in frame from base 1. Joined to the reference TRBV7-2 and TRBJ2-1 proteins, this CDR3 gives the full variable domain: GAGVSQSPSNKVTEKGKDVELRCDPISGHTALYWYRQSLGQGLEFLIYFQGNSAPDKSGLPSDRFSAERTGGSVSTLTIQRTQQEDSAVYLCASSFDLMQFFGPGTRLTVL.